The 28 T cell receptor beta chains reported below all come from one sample, sequenced in a study of T cells after yellow fever vaccination. TCRdb itself ran the 5' RACE reads through MiXCR, one entry per CDR3 protein. The data contain hundreds of thousands of distinct CDR3 sequences, around a fifth of them singletons. The sample here was PBMCs, taken 20 to 25 days after the first yellow fever vaccination. Receptor source: a man aged 18 to 29 who received the YFV17D yellow fever vaccine.

This sequence joins TRBV9 and TRBJ2-5; no clear D gene. Germline V lookup: CDR1 SGDLS, CDR2 YYNGEE. The CDR3 is made up of 13 amino acids. The V and J ends lost 0 bases and 4 bases respectively, with 7 bases between them. DNA of the CDR3: TGTGCCAGCAGCGTAGTCGCCGGAGAGACCCAGTACTTC. It codes for CASSVVAGETQYF. The complete variable domain, with remaining parts taken from reference TRBV9 and TRBJ2-5, reads DSGVTQTPKHLITATGQRVTLRCSPRSGDLSVYWYQQSLDQGLQFLIQYYNGEERAKGNILERFSAQQFPDLHSELNLSSLELGDSALYFCASSVVAGETQYFGPGTRLLVL.

This clonotype came up many times. The rearrangement links TRBV7-2 to TRBJ2-5; D may match TRBD1 or TRBD2 (7 bases each). This CDR3 region has 15 residues. Trimming removed 4 bases from V and 1 base from J, with 13 bases in between. Germline loops: CDR1 SGHTA, CDR2 FQGNSA. CDR3 protein: CASSSQGGGQETQYF. The CDR3 nucleotides read TGTGCCAGCAGCTCCCAGGGGGGGGGCCAAGAGACCCAGTACTTC.

V and J are TRBV5-1 and TRBJ2-3; 12 nucleotides agree with TRBD2. The V segment lost 3 bases and the J segment 3 bases; nucleotides outside the gene matches: 8. Germline V CDR1 and CDR2: SGHRS, YFSETQ. The CDR3 is 17 amino acids. The CDR3, as DNA: TGCGCCAGCAGCTCACTTACTAGCGGGGGGCGTACAGATACGCAGTATTTT. Translation gives CASSSLTSGGRTDTQYF.

The CDR3 nucleotides are TGTGCCAGCAGCTTAGCAGGGGCCGATCAGCCCCAGCATTTT. This codes for CASSLAGADQPQHF. The chain is built from TRBV11-2 and TRBJ1-5, with a weak D call TRBD1 (6 bases). There are 14 residues in the CDR3. Per the germline V gene, CDR1 is SGHAT and CDR2 is FQNNGV. The germline V and J ends were trimmed by 1 base and 5 bases, with 9 bases remaining between them.

This chain connects TRBV4-1 to TRBJ2-7; 7 nucleotides agree with TRBD1. The germline V gene encodes CDR1 MGHRA and CDR2 YSYEKL. Germline trimming cut 1 base from V and 5 bases from J; bases unmatched to any gene: 8. CDR3 length equals 15 residues. The CDR3 nucleotides read TGCGCCAGCAGCCAAGCAAGACAGGGCATCCACGAGCAGTACTTC. This translates into CASSQARQGIHEQYF.

This clonotype has only a few counts. This chain connects TRBV24-1 to TRBJ2-5; 10 bases map to TRBD2. Trimming at V came to 3 bases and at J to 5 bases, leaving 5 bases not matched to a gene. CDR3 length: 15 residues. CDR1 and CDR2 from the germline V gene are KGHDR and SFDVKD. In DNA, the CDR3 is TGTGCCACCAGTGATATTGGGACTAGCGTGGAGACCCAGTACTTC. Its translation is CATSDIGTSVETQYF.

This chain's CDR3 is CASSQRTSSTDTQYF. In DNA form, the CDR3 reads TGTGCCAGCAGTCAAAGGACTAGTAGCACAGATACGCAGTATTTT. This chain joins TRBV27 and TRBJ2-3; TRBD2 matches at 7 bases. The CDR3 spans 15 residues. Germline V gene lookup returns CDR1 MNHEY and CDR2 SMNVEV (reference sequence). Trimming removed 5 bases from V and 0 bases from J; junction bases left unmatched: 5.

This clonotype was seen a handful of times. The rearrangement uses TRBV12-3 or TRBV12-4 and TRBJ2-2; D is possibly TRBD2 (6 bases). CDR3 size: 13 residues. V was cut by 6 bases and J by 7 bases, with 12 bases left in between. CDR3 in amino acids: CASSLPGVGELFF. The CDR3 DNA is TGTGCCAGCAGCCTCCCGGGAGTCGGGGAGCTGTTTTTT.

This clonotype was counted a few times. The gene calls are TRBV6-2 or TRBV6-3 and TRBJ2-3; no reliable D call. CDR1 and CDR2 (germline): MNHEY, SVGEGT. With 6 bases removed from V and 6 bases from J, the gap between germline ends came to 16 bases. CDR3 length: 14 amino acids. The CDR3 region is CASRNGGDSDTQYF. The DNA of the CDR3 is TGTGCCAGCAGGAATGGTGGCGATTCGGATACGCAGTATTTT.

This clonotype was counted at least ten times. The rearrangement links TRBV28 to TRBJ2-4, with 9 bases matching TRBD1. The V gene end was trimmed by 5 bases and the J gene end by 1 base; junction bases not matched to a gene: 9. The germline V gene encodes CDR1 MDHEN and CDR2 SYDVKM. CDR3 length: 17 residues. CDR3 bases: TGTGCCAGCAGTGGGGCCGGGACAGGGTTGGCCAAAAACATTCAGTACTTC. Protein sequence: CASSGAGTGLAKNIQYF. The entire variable domain, with the rest obtained from reference TRBV28 and TRBJ2-4, is as follows: DVKVTQSSRYLVKRTGEKVFLECVQDMDHENMFWYRQDPGLGLRLIYFSYDVKMKEKGDIPEGYSVSREKKERFSLILESASTNQTSMYLCASSGAGTGLAKNIQYFGAGTRLSVL.

The rearrangement links TRBV5-1 to TRBJ2-7; D unresolved. Germline V gene sequence: CDR1 SGHRS, CDR2 YFSETQ. The V end was cut by 2 bases, the J end by 3 bases, with 15 bases between. This CDR3 has 15 amino acids. The CDR3 sequence: CASSLTPGPNYEQYF. The CDR3 DNA follows: TGCGCCAGCAGCTTAACGCCGGGCCCAAACTACGAGCAGTACTTC.

The chain uses TRBV20-1 and TRBJ1-2, with 7 nucleotides matching TRBD1. V lost 5 bases to trimming and J lost 5 bases; unmatched junction nucleotides: 8. The length of the CDR3 is 13 residues. The germline CDR1 and CDR2 sequences are DFQATT and SNEGSKA (reference sequence). CDR3 amino acids: CSAPQTGLYGYTF. The CDR3 DNA follows: TGCAGTGCTCCCCAGACAGGGCTTTATGGCTACACCTTC.

This clonotype was seen a handful of times. This rearrangement joins TRBV25-1 to TRBJ2-7, with a possible D match to TRBD1 (5 bases). Germline V gives CDR1 MGHDK, CDR2 SYGVNS. The ends were cut back, 6 bases at V and 6 bases at J, with 15 bases in the middle. This CDR3 has 13 amino acids. Written as DNA, the CDR3 is TGTGCCAGCAGCCCACAGGTTCAGGGCGAGCAGTACTTC. Translated: CASSPQVQGEQYF.

The CDR3 here is CASSNHPWGRGSYNEQFF. Written as DNA, the CDR3 is TGTGCCAGCAGCAACCATCCCTGGGGGCGGGGGTCGTACAATGAGCAGTTCTTC. This sequence joins TRBV11-1 and TRBJ2-1; D perhaps matches TRBD2 (7 bases). Trimming cost V 5 bases and J 4 bases, with 24 bases left between them. Germline lookup yields CDR1 SGHAT and CDR2 FQDESV (reference sequence). CDR3 length: 18 amino acids.

This clonotype was counted a few times. CDR3 sequence: CSALDGARGGELFF. CDR3 sequence (DNA): TGCAGTGCTCTGGATGGGGCGAGGGGCGGGGAGCTGTTTTTT. V is TRBV20-1 and J is TRBJ2-2; possibly TRBD1 or TRBD2 for D (5 bases each). Germline values: CDR1 DFQATT, CDR2 SNEGSKA (reference sequence). This CDR3 has 14 residues. The V and J ends lost 5 bases and 7 bases respectively, with 17 bases between them.

The chain couples TRBV5-1 to TRBJ2-2; D tentatively reads TRBD1 or TRBD2 (5 bases each). This CDR3 spans 17 amino acids. V shed 0 bases and J shed 4 bases, with 16 bases lying between them. Per the germline V gene, CDR1 is SGHRS and CDR2 is YFSETQ. CDR3 sequence: CASSLGDRGYTTGELFF. As DNA, the CDR3 is TGCGCCAGCAGCTTGGGGGACCGAGGTTATACCACCGGGGAGCTGTTTTTT.

This clonotype has a handful of counts. This sequence joins TRBV27 and TRBJ1-3; D call uncertain. The germline V gene encodes CDR1 MNHEY and CDR2 SMNVEV (reference sequence). The CDR3 has 11 amino acids. V dropped 6 bases and J dropped 3 bases, with 3 bases sitting between them. The CDR3 here is CASSGGNTIYF. Written as DNA, the CDR3 is TGTGCCAGCAGCGGTGGAAACACCATATATTTT.

This sequence joins TRBV20-1 and TRBJ2-1; possibly TRBD1 or TRBD2 for D (5 bases each). Trimming left V 7 bases short and J 5 bases short, with 21 bases between. Germline V lookup: CDR1 DFQATT, CDR2 SNEGSKA (reference sequence). The CDR3 runs to 15 residues. CDR3 nucleotide sequence: TGCAGTGGGGGGAAGAGCCCACAGCCCCACAATGAGCAGTTCTTC. Protein: CSGGKSPQPHNEQFF.

As for this clonotype: Mismatch with germline at one junction end may stem from a read error. This chain connects TRBV9 to TRBJ2-5, with D perhaps being TRBD1 or TRBD2 (6 bases each). The CDR3 spans 14 residues. CDR1 is SGDLS and CDR2 is YYNGEE in the germline V gene. For the CDR3, the DNA is TGTGCCAGCACCGTAGGGGGGAACCAAGAGACCCAGTACTTC. Residues: CASTVGGNQETQYF.

This clonotype was seen more than once but under ten times. The chain has TRBV7-2 and TRBJ1-1; 8 bases are a match to TRBD1. V lost 3 bases, J lost 10 bases, and 7 bases stayed unmatched. CDR1 is SGHTA and CDR2 is FQGNSA in the germline V gene. There are 13 residues in the CDR3. CDR3 protein: CASSFDRGGGAFF. The DNA of the CDR3 is TGTGCCAGCAGCTTCGACAGGGGTGGCGGAGCTTTCTTT.

Only a few counts were recorded for this clonotype. The V and J genes are TRBV5-1 and TRBJ2-7; 7 nucleotides agree with TRBD1. The CDR3 is made up of 15 amino acids. The V segment lost 4 bases and the J segment 5 bases; nucleotides outside the gene matches: 12. CDR1 and CDR2 from the germline V gene are SGHRS and YFSETQ. CDR3 region: CASSTTGAQVHEQYF. As DNA, the CDR3 is TGCGCCAGCAGCACAACAGGGGCCCAAGTTCACGAGCAGTACTTC.

The V gene is TRBV12-3 or TRBV12-4, the J gene TRBJ2-5; 9 bases map to TRBD1. This CDR3 contains 17 residues. Germline trimming cut 1 base from V and 5 bases from J; bases unmatched to any gene: 11. CDR3 region: CASSLEWGGQGDETQYF. The CDR3 DNA is TGTGCCAGCAGTTTAGAGTGGGGGGGACAGGGAGATGAGACCCAGTACTTC.

The chain carries TRBV7-9 and TRBJ1-4, with TRBD1 matching over 8 bases. CDR1 is SEHNR, CDR2 FQNEAQ, per germline (reference sequence). The CDR3 extends over 15 amino acids. The V gene end was trimmed by 5 bases and the J gene end by 3 bases; junction bases not matched to a gene: 5. The CDR3: CASSPTGGANEKLFF. CDR3 coding DNA: TGTGCCAGCAGCCCAACAGGGGGGGCTAATGAAAAACTGTTTTTT. Drawing the rest from reference TRBV7-9 and TRBJ1-4, the complete variable domain is DTGVSQNPRHKITKRGQNVTFRCDPISEHNRLYWYRQTLGQGPEFLTYFQNEAQLEKSRLLSDRFSAERPKGSFSTLEIQRTEQGDSAMYLCASSPTGGANEKLFFGSGTQLSVL.

This sequence joins TRBV2 and TRBJ2-7; TRBD1 is a possible D gene (6 bases). Germline assignment: CDR1 SNHLY and CDR2 FYNNEI. With 6 bases removed from V and 5 bases from J, the gap between germline ends came to 17 bases. The CDR3 extends over 14 amino acids. The CDR3 spells CASRTRTAYNEQYF. In DNA form, the CDR3 reads TGTGCCAGCAGGACAAGGACAGCCTATAACGAGCAGTACTTC.

This clonotype showed up just a few times. This chain links TRBV7-2 with TRBJ1-1, with D hard to call. Trimming stripped 1 base from V and 1 base from J, with 10 bases between. This CDR3 is built from 15 residues. The V gene's germline CDR1 is SGHTA and CDR2 FQGNSA. The CDR3 nucleotides read TGTGCCAGCAGCTTAGAGGCGGGGAAGAACACTGAAGCTTTCTTT. Its translation: CASSLEAGKNTEAFF.

This clonotype was counted a few times. V is TRBV20-1 and J is TRBJ2-1, with TRBD1 matching over 9 bases. CDR1 and CDR2 (germline): DFQATT, SNEGSKA (reference sequence). The CDR3 contains 13 residues. This CDR3 is CSGRDRAGNEQFF. In DNA, the CDR3 is TGCAGCGGCCGGGACAGGGCTGGCAATGAGCAGTTCTTC.

At least ten counts were recorded for this clonotype. The chain uses TRBV12-3 or TRBV12-4 and TRBJ1-1; 7 nucleotides align to TRBD1. This CDR3 has 14 amino acids. The J segment lost 4 bases and the V segment lost 8 bases, leaving 10 bases of the junction unmatched. The DNA of the CDR3 is TGTGCCAGCCGAGGGGGCAGGGGAGTCACTGAAGCTTTCTTT. It yields the protein CASRGGRGVTEAFF.

This clonotype came up a few times. The chain joins TRBV24-1 to TRBJ2-1, with 11 bases fitting TRBD2. V shed 3 bases, J shed 2 bases, and the junction held 2 bases outside the gene matches. The CDR3 has 16 amino acids. From germline, CDR1 is KGHDR and CDR2 SFDVKD. CDR3 nucleotides: TGTGCCACCAGTGATCATAGCGGGGGGGCCTACAATGAGCAGTTCTTC. This sequence encodes CATSDHSGGAYNEQFF.